A single sample is the source of the 31 T cell receptor beta chains below, sequenced in a study of T cells in Graves' hyperthyroidism and ophthalmopathy. The investigators amplified TCR beta CDR3 regions from RNA transcripts. The HTBI primer set served for first-round RT-PCR of the TCR CDR3. Via MiXCR, TCRdb re-called the multiplex PCR reads, giving one row per CDR3 protein. Of a few hundred thousand distinct CDR3 sequences in the sample, 11% to 15% were seen once. Sequencing was performed on blood. Receptor source: a woman aged 25 to 39 with Graves' hyperthyroidism that later progressed to Graves' ophthalmopathy.

The CDR3 is CAANTGMALHF. The CDR3 nucleotides read TGTGCCGCCAACACCGGAATGGCCCTCCACTTT. The J gene is TRBJ1-6, the V gene TRBV6-2 or TRBV6-3; no firm D call. V lost 11 bases and J 14 bases, leaving 16 bases between the germline ends. Germline V lookup: CDR1 MNHEY, CDR2 SVGEGT. This CDR3 has 11 residues.

The J gene is TRBJ1-4, the V gene TRBV5-1; the D is unclear. V shed 1 base and J shed 1 base, with 11 bases lying between them. Germline CDR1 reads SGHRS; CDR2 reads YFSETQ. The CDR3 sequence is 16 residues long. The CDR3 DNA reads TGCGCCAGCAGCTTGAATCTACCGGAAACTAATGAAAAACTGTTTTTT. Protein product: CASSLNLPETNEKLFF.

This clonotype occurred once. This chain joins TRBV24-1 and TRBJ2-2; unclear D gene. The CDR3 loop spans 12 amino acids. Germline CDR1 is KGHDR and CDR2 is SFDVKD. V was cut by 5 bases and J by 7 bases, with 7 bases left in between. CDR3 DNA: TGTGCCACCAGTGTTTATGGCGGGGAGCTGTTTTTT. Protein sequence: CATSVYGGELFF.

This clonotype has a count of ten or more. The chain joins TRBV11-1 to TRBJ2-3; 9 nucleotides line up with TRBD1. CDR1 and CDR2 from the germline V gene are SGHAT and FQDESV (reference sequence). V trimming: 5 bases; J trimming: 6 bases; junction bases outside the gene matches: 12. The CDR3 is 16 amino acids. CDR3 coding DNA: TGTGCCAGCAGCCCGGACAGGGGTTACATTTTGGATACGCAGTATTTT. This sequence encodes CASSPDRGYILDTQYF.

This clonotype showed up just a few times. The junction departs from the called germline gene at one end, perhaps through a read error. J is TRBJ1-2 and V is TRBV6-1; 8 bases match TRBD1. Germline V gene lookup returns CDR1 MNHNS and CDR2 SASEGT. CDR3 length: 14 amino acids. CDR3: CTSRWTGSGYGYTF. Written as DNA, the CDR3 is TGTACCAGCAGGTGGACAGGGTCCGGGTATGGCTACACCTTC.

This clonotype was observed at least ten times. The chain employs TRBV6-1 and TRBJ2-7; D is tentatively TRBD1 or TRBD2 (5 bases each). CDR3 length equals 15 residues. V lost 6 bases to trimming and J lost 5 bases, with 20 bases between them. Germline values: CDR1 MNHNS, CDR2 SASEGT. CDR3 in amino acids: CASRPGPQSIHEQYF. DNA of the CDR3: TGTGCCAGCAGACCGGGACCGCAGAGTATCCACGAGCAGTACTTC.

Many counts were recorded for this clonotype. The chain carries TRBV2 and TRBJ1-1; 7 bases align to TRBD1. Germline CDR1 is SNHLY and CDR2 is FYNNEI. There are 14 residues in the CDR3. With V trimmed by 7 bases and J by 7 bases, 12 bases remained unmatched. CDR3 coding DNA: TGTGCCAGCAAAGGACCGGTTTCAGGGGGTGAAGCTTTCTTT. Translated: CASKGPVSGGEAFF.

With regard to this clonotype: This may arise from a read error, as a much more abundant clone is one base away. This sequence joins TRBV30 and TRBJ2-1; 10 positions match TRBD2. V trimming: 5 bases; J trimming: 5 bases; junction bases outside the gene matches: 6. The CDR3 has 14 amino acids. Germline loops: CDR1 GTSNPN, CDR2 SVGIG (reference sequence). DNA for the CDR3: TGTGCCTGGGGGGGACTAGCGCATCACAATGAGCAGTTCTTC. Protein: CAWGGLAHHNEQFF.

This clonotype was seen more than once but under ten times. This chain uses TRBV27 with TRBJ1-2, with TRBD1 identical over 9 bases. Germline CDR1 reads MNHEY; CDR2 reads SMNVEV (reference sequence). The CDR3 is 13 amino acids. V dropped 6 bases and J dropped 5; count of bases not matched to a gene: 4. CDR3 in DNA: TGTGCCAGCAGCCGGGACAGGGAGTATGGCTACACCTTC. Translating gives CASSRDREYGYTF.

This clonotype was counted at least ten times. The V and J genes are TRBV6-2 or TRBV6-3 and TRBJ1-6; D is undetermined. The germline V and J ends were trimmed by 3 bases and 9 bases, with 15 bases remaining between them. The CDR3 contains 15 residues. Per the germline V gene, CDR1 is MNHEY and CDR2 is SVGEGT. For the CDR3, the DNA is TGTGCCAGCAGTTATAGTCCGACACCTTCTTCACCCCTCCACTTT. Translating it yields CASSYSPTPSSPLHF.

This clonotype was counted ten times or more. The chain recombines TRBV27 with TRBJ1-5, with unresolved D. Germline CDR1 is MNHEY and CDR2 is SMNVEV (reference sequence). The V and J ends lost 0 bases and 0 bases respectively, with 9 bases between them. The CDR3 totals 16 residues. CDR3 amino acids: CASSLSPFTSNQPQHF. The CDR3 nucleotides read TGTGCCAGCAGTTTATCCCCCTTCACTAGCAATCAGCCCCAGCATTTT.

The rearrangement uses TRBV27 and TRBJ2-2; no definite D call. Germline V gene lookup returns CDR1 MNHEY and CDR2 SMNVEV (reference sequence). CDR3 size: 15 residues. V lost 3 bases, J lost 4 bases, and 12 bases lay in between. For the CDR3, the DNA is TGTGCCAGCAGTTTTGGGGATCCGCGCACCGGGGAGCTGTTTTTT. Its translation: CASSFGDPRTGELFF.

This clonotype was seen at least ten times. Because the CDR3's place on the DNA is in doubt, the DNA is left out and the CDR3 is given as listed by TCRdb. This sequence joins TRBV28 and TRBJ1-1; the table assigns TRBD1, which was not confirmed against the DNA. The CDR3 has 14 amino acids, counting both end residues. Germline lookup yields CDR1 MDHEN and CDR2 SYDVKM. CDR3: CASSPFAGGTEVFF.

This clonotype was seen a few times. J is TRBJ2-1 and V is TRBV5-6; no clear D. There are 15 residues in the CDR3. Germline CDR1 is SGHDT and CDR2 is YYEEEE. The germline V and J ends were trimmed by 4 bases and 0 bases, with 11 bases remaining between them. This CDR3 reads CASSPTVYSYNEQFF. As DNA, the CDR3 is TGTGCCAGCAGCCCGACCGTTTACTCCTACAATGAGCAGTTCTTC.

The chain joins TRBV19 to TRBJ2-3; D possibly corresponds to TRBD2 (6 bases). The germline V gene encodes CDR1 LNHDA and CDR2 SQIVND (reference sequence). Deletions cut 7 bases from V and 3 bases from J, with 14 bases between. CDR3 size: 14 residues. CDR3 residues: CASIWREGTDTQYF. For the CDR3, the DNA is TGTGCCAGTATCTGGCGGGAAGGAACAGATACGCAGTATTTT.

This clonotype occurred a few times. The V and J genes are TRBV7-9 and TRBJ1-4; 9 nucleotides match TRBD1. CDR1 is SEHNR, CDR2 FQNEAQ, per germline (reference sequence). This CDR3 comprises 15 residues. Unmatched junction bases numbered 7, after V lost 5 bases and J lost 6 bases. The CDR3 loop is CASSGRQGGDEKLFF. For the CDR3, the DNA is TGTGCCAGCAGCGGACGACAGGGGGGAGATGAAAAACTGTTTTTT.

This clonotype has ten or more counts. The V and J genes are TRBV6-2 or TRBV6-3 and TRBJ2-7, with TRBD2 matching over 9 bases. V was clipped by 6 bases and J by 2 bases; unmatched bases: 17. This CDR3 is 18 amino acids long. The V gene's germline CDR1 is MNHEY and CDR2 SVGEGT. CDR3 in DNA: TGTGCCAGCAGAGGAGTGCTAGCGGGACAGTCTTCTCCCTACGAGCAGTACTTC. Translation: CASRGVLAGQSSPYEQYF.

In this sample, this clonotype turned up many times. The V and J genes are TRBV15 and TRBJ2-5, with unresolved D. V was shortened by 2 bases and J by 4 bases, with 8 bases between the two germline ends. Germline-derived CDR1 and CDR2 are LNHNV and YYDKDF (reference sequence). The CDR3 sequence is 13 residues long. CDR3 bases: TGTGCCACCAGCAGAATTAGTGGAGAGACCCAGTACTTC. Its protein is CATSRISGETQYF.

This clonotype showed up just a few times. One end of the junction fails to match germline, which may point to a read error. CDR3 residues: CASNLAGVTHEQYF. CDR3 sequence (DNA): TGTGCCAGCAATTTAGCGGGAGTGACACACGAGCAGTACTTC. V and J are TRBV28 and TRBJ2-7; 9 nucleotides line up with TRBD2. CDR1 MDHEN and CDR2 SYDVKM come from the germline V gene. The CDR3 loop spans 14 amino acids.

This chain joins TRBV6-5 and TRBJ1-4; perhaps TRBD1 as D (6 bases). The germline V gene has CDR1 MNHEY and CDR2 SVGAGI. V dropped 2 bases and J dropped 8 bases, with 15 bases sitting between them. The CDR3 sequence is 15 residues long. For the CDR3, the DNA is TGTGCCAGCAGTTACGTCCGGGGGCATGTGGAAAAACTGTTTTTT. This encodes CASSYVRGHVEKLFF.

This clonotype was seen repeatedly, ten times or more. The V gene is TRBV9, the J gene TRBJ2-5, with D maybe TRBD2 (6 bases). CDR1 is SGDLS and CDR2 is YYNGEE in the germline V gene. V lost 0 bases to trimming and J lost 2 bases, with 14 bases between them. CDR3 length equals 16 residues. The CDR3 DNA follows: TGTGCCAGCAGCGTAGGGACGCGCGGGGTACAAGAGACCCAGTACTTC. This translates into CASSVGTRGVQETQYF.

This clonotype was seen only a few times. The chain couples TRBV24-1 to TRBJ2-1; D is ambiguous. Trimming cost V 1 base and J 8 bases, with 14 bases left between them. Germline-derived CDR1 and CDR2 are KGHDR and SFDVKD. There are 15 residues in the CDR3. This CDR3 reads CATSDFQDPRYEQFF. As DNA, the CDR3 is TGTGCCACCAGTGATTTCCAGGACCCTCGGTATGAGCAGTTCTTC.

The chain is built from TRBV12-3 or TRBV12-4 and TRBJ2-3; 7 bases map to TRBD1. The CDR3 length is 14 residues. After removal of 4 bases from V and 2 bases from J, the junction contained 3 bases not matched to a gene. The CDR3 nucleotides are TGTGCCAGCAGTTCCCAGGGGGTCACAGATACGCAGTATTTT. Protein product: CASSSQGVTDTQYF.

At least ten counts were recorded for this clonotype. The V and J genes are TRBV28 and TRBJ2-3; 7 bases are shared with TRBD1. CDR1 and CDR2 from the germline V gene are MDHEN and SYDVKM. This CDR3 comprises 16 residues. Losses at the gene ends were 6 bases for V and 10 bases for J; bases not matched to a gene: 19. The CDR3: CASRPQDRRSSSAQYF. The DNA for the CDR3 is TGTGCCAGCAGGCCACAGGACAGGAGATCCAGTAGTGCGCAGTATTTT.

This clonotype has just a few counts. The rearrangement links TRBV29-1 to TRBJ1-1; possibly TRBD1 for D (5 bases). Germline V CDR1 and CDR2: SQVTM, ANQGSEA. The CDR3 has 12 amino acids. V lost 4 bases to trimming and J lost 5 bases, with 11 bases between them. CDR3 sequence (DNA): TGCAGCGTTGGTGAGGGGTATACTGAAGCTTTCTTT. This codes for CSVGEGYTEAFF.

The table lists this clonotype with many counts. The rearrangement joins TRBV2 to TRBJ2-1, with 11 bases matching TRBD2. Germline loops: CDR1 SNHLY, CDR2 FYNNEI. CDR3 length: 15 residues. V was pared by 5 bases and J by 7 bases, with 7 bases of the junction left unmatched. The CDR3 loop is CASSWIAGGLNEQFF. In DNA form, the CDR3 reads TGTGCCAGCAGTTGGATAGCGGGAGGGCTGAATGAGCAGTTCTTC.

The sample holds many counts of this clonotype. The chain couples TRBV28 to TRBJ1-2; TRBD1 might be the D (6 bases). The CDR3 consists of 14 residues. In germline, CDR1 is MDHEN, CDR2 SYDVKM. V was trimmed by 7 bases and J by 0 bases, leaving 12 bases between them. CDR3 residues: CASISGAANYGYTF. The CDR3 region has the DNA TGTGCCAGCATTTCAGGGGCGGCTAACTATGGCTACACCTTC.

The chain recombines TRBV30 with TRBJ1-1; D uncertain. V gave up 5 bases and J gave up 2 bases, with 12 bases separating them. CDR1 GTSNPN and CDR2 SVGIG come from the germline V gene (reference sequence). This CDR3 contains 13 residues. The CDR3 region is CAWGRGSNTEAFF. The CDR3 nucleotides are TGTGCCTGGGGTAGAGGCAGCAACACTGAAGCTTTCTTT.

At least ten counts were recorded for this clonotype. The genes are TRBV10-3 and TRBJ2-1, with TRBD2 matching 7 bases. The ends lost 6 bases at V and 12 bases at J; junction bases unmatched: 5. The germline V gene has CDR1 ENHRY and CDR2 SYGVKD. CDR3 length: 11 residues. CDR3 loop: CAIRDLAVQFF. The CDR3 nucleotides read TGTGCCATCAGAGACCTAGCGGTGCAGTTCTTC.

This clonotype was detected ten times or more. V and J are TRBV10-3 and TRBJ2-1; D uncertain. The germline V and J ends were trimmed by 8 bases and 2 bases, with 4 bases remaining between them. The germline gives CDR1 ENHRY, CDR2 SYGVKD. This CDR3 has 11 residues. DNA for the CDR3: TGTGCCATCGAGGCCTACAATGAGCAGTTCTTC. Residues: CAIEAYNEQFF.

This clonotype was counted at least ten times. The V gene is TRBV7-2, the J gene TRBJ2-2, with 8 nucleotides matching TRBD2. Germline V gene data show CDR1 as SGHTA and CDR2 as FQGNSA. The CDR3 runs 16 residues. Losses at the gene ends were 0 bases for V and 3 bases for J; bases not matched to a gene: 3. The CDR3 here is CASSLAASGYTGELFF. DNA of the CDR3: TGTGCCAGCAGCTTAGCGGCTAGCGGGTACACCGGGGAGCTGTTTTTT.